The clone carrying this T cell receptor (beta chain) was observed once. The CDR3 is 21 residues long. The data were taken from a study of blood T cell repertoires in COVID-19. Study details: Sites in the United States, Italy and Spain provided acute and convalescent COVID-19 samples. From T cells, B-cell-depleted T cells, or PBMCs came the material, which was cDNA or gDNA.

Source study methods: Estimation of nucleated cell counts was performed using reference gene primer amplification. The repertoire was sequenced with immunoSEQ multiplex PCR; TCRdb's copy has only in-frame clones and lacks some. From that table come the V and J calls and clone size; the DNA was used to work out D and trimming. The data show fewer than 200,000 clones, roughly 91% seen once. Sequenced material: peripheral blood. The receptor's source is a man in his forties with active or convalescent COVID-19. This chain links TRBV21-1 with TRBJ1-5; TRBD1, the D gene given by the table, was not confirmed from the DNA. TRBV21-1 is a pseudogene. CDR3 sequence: CASSKGLVFKGTGGWNQPQHF. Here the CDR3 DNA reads TGTGCCAGCAGCAAAGGGTTGGTTTTTAAGGGGACAGGGGGCTGGAATCAGCCCCAGCATTTT.